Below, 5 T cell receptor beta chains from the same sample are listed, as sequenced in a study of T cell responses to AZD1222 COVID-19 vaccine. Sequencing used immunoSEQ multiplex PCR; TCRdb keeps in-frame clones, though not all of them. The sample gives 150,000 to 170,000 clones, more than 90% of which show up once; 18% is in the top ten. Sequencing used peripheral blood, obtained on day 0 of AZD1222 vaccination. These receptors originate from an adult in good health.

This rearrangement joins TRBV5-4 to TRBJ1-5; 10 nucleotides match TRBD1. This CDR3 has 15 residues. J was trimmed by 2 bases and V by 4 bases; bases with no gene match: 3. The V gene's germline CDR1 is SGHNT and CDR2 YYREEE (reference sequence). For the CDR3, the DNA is TGTGCCAGCAGCCCCGGGACAGGGGGCAATCAGCCCCAGCATTTT. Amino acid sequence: CASSPGTGGNQPQHF.

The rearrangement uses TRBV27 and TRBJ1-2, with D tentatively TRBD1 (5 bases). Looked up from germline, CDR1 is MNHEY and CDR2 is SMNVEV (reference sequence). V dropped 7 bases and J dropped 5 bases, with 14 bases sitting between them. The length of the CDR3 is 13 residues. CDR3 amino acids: CASMGPRGYGYTF. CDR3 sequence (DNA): TGTGCCAGCATGGGGCCTCGGGGATATGGCTACACCTTC.

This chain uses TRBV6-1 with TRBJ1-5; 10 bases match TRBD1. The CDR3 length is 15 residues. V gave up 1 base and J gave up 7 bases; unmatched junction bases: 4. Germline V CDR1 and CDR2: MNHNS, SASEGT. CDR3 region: CASSEGTGGVQPQHF. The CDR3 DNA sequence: TGTGCCAGCAGTGAAGGGACAGGGGGAGTCCAGCCCCAGCATTTT.

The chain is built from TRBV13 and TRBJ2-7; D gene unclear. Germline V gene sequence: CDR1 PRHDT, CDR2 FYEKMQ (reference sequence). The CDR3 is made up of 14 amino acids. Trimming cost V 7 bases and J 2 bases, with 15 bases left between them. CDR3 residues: CASKTGFSTYEQYF. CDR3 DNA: TGTGCCAGCAAAACCGGGTTCTCCACCTACGAGCAGTACTTC. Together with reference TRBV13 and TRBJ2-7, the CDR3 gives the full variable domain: AAGVIQSPRHLIKEKRETATLKCYPIPRHDTVYWYQQGPGQDPQFLISFYEKMQSDKGSIPDRFSAQQFSDYHSELNMSSLELGDSALYFCASKTGFSTYEQYFGPGTRLTVT.

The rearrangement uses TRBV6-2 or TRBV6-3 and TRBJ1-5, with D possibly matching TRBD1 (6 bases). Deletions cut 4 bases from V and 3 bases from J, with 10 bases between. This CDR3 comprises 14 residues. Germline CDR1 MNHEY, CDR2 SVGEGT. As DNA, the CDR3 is TGTGCCAGCAGTTCTCGGGACACCAATCAGCCCCAGCATTTT. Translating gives CASSSRDTNQPQHF.